This is a list of T cell receptor beta chains from one sample in a study of shared clonotypes between healthy human individuals. The data were produced by immunoSEQ multiplex PCR, yet TCRdb's version contains in-frame clones alone and is incomplete. This sample has roughly 2,000,000 clones, with approximately 94% found just once. The sequencing input was naive CD8+ T cells sorted from blood. The receptors were gathered from a man younger than 35 in good health. Each CDR3 is given without its conserved first and last residue. Each record gives: V gene, D gene, CDR3 protein. A D gene is named only where the DNA matches it firmly.

>TRBV7-3|NA
ASSLRSRSTDTQY
>TRBV30|NA
AWTPRGNTIY
>TRBV30|NA
AWSEISPVSDNEQF
>TRBV19|TRBD2
ASSFGTSGQETQY
>TRBV2|NA
ATSRPDYGSPLH
>TRBV4-3|TRBD1
ASSLDRDNSQPQH
>TRBV25-1|NA
ASSDRHSGELF
>TRBV4-3|NA
ASSQDGQMNTEAF
>TRBV27|NA
ASSAGGSPLH
>TRBV7-9|TRBD1
ASSPHPGQMNYGYT
>TRBV7-2|NA
ASSLAGGYNQPQH
>TRBV7-2|TRBD2
ASSLAPRAGGHSPPDTQY
>TRBV4-3|TRBD1
ASSQGSTGAVSYEQY
>TRBV28|NA
ASSPRAGHEQF
>TRBV19|NA
ASSIGGAPSYEQY
>TRBV6-4|TRBD2
ASSELAGGSGEQF
>TRBV7-9|TRBD1
ASSKGQGMTYEQY
>TRBV2|NA
ASSGILISPPLEGYT
>TRBV25-1|NA
ASFRRDQISNQPQH